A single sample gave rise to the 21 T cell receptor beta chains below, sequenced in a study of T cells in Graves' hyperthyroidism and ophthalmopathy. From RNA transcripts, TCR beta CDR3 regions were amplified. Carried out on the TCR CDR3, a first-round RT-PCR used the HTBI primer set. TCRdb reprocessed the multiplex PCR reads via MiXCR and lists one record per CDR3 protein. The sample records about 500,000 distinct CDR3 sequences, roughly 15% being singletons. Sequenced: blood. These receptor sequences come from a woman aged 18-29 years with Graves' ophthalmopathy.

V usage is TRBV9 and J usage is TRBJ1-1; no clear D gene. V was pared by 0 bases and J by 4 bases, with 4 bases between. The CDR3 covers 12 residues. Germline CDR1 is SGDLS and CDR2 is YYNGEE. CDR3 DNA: TGTGCCAGCAGCGTAGGGACCACTGAAGCTTTCTTT. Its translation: CASSVGTTEAFF.

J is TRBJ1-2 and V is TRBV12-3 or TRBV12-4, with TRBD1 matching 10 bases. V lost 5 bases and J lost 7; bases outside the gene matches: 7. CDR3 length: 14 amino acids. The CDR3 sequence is CASSPTGGVGGYTF. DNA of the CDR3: TGTGCCAGCAGTCCGACAGGGGGCGTCGGTGGCTACACCTTC.

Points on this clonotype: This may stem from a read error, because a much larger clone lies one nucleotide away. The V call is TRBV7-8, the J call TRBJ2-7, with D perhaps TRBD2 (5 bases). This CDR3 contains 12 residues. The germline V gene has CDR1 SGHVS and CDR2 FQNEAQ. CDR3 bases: TGTGCCAGCAGCCCTATGGCGAGGGAGCAGCACTTC. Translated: CASSPMAREQHF.

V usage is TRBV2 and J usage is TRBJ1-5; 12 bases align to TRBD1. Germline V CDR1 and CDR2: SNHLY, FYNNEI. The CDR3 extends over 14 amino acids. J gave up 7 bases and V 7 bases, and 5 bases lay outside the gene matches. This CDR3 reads CASTAGTGGQPQHF. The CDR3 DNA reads TGTGCCAGCACGGCCGGGACAGGGGGCCAGCCCCAGCATTTT.

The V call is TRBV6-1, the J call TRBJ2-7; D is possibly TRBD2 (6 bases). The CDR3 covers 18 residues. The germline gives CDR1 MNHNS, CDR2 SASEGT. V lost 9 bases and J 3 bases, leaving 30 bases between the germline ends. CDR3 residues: CASKSGRGSPNDGYEQYF. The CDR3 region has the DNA TGTGCCAGTAAAAGCGGGCGGGGCTCACCTAACGACGGCTACGAGCAGTACTTC.

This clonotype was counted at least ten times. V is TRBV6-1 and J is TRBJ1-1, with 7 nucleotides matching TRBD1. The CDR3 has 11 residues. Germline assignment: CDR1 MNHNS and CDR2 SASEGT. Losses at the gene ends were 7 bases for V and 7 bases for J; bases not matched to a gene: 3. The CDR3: CASTGDSEAFF. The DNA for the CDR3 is TGTGCCAGCACCGGGGACAGTGAAGCTTTCTTT.

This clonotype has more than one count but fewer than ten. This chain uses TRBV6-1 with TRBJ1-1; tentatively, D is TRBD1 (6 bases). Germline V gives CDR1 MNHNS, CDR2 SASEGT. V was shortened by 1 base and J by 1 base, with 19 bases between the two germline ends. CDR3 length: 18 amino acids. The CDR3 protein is CASSEDRSGTFGNTEAFF. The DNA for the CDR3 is TGTGCCAGCAGTGAAGATCGATCGGGGACATTCGGGAACACTGAAGCTTTCTTT.

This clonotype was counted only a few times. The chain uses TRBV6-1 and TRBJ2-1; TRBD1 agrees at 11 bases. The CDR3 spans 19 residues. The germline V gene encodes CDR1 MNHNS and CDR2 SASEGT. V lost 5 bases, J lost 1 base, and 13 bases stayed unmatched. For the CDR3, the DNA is TGTGCCAGCAGTACCCCGGGACAGGGGGTTCAAAAGTCCTACAATGAGCAGTTCTTC. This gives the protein CASSTPGQGVQKSYNEQFF.

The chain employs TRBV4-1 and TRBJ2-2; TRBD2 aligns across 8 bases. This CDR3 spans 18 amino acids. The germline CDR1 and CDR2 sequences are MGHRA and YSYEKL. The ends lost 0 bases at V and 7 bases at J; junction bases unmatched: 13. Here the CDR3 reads CASSQELSGLDLRGELFF. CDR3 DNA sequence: TGCGCCAGCAGCCAAGAGCTGTCGGGACTAGATTTACGCGGGGAGCTGTTTTTT.

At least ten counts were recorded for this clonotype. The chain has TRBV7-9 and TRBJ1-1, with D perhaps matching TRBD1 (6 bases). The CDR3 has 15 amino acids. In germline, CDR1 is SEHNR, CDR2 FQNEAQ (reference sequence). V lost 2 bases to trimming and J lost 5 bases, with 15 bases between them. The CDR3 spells CASSLSRGRDTEAFF. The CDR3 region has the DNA TGTGCCAGCAGCTTATCCCGGGGGCGGGATACTGAAGCTTTCTTT.

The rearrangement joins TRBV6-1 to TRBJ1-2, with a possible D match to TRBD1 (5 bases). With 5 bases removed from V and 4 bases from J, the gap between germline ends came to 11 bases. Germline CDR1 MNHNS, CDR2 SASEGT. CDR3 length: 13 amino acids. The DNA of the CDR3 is TGTGCCAGCAGTTCAACACAGGCCTATGGCTACACCTTC. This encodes CASSSTQAYGYTF.

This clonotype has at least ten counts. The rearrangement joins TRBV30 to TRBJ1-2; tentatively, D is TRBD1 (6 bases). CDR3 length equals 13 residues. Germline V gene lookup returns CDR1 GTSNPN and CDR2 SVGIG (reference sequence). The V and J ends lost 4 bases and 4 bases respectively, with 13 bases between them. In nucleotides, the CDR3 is TGTGCCTGGACCCAACCGGACAGCTATGGCTACACCTTC. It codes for CAWTQPDSYGYTF. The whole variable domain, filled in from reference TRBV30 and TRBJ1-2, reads SQTIHQWPATLVQPVGSPLSLECTVEGTSNPNLYWYRQAAGRGLQLLFYSVGIGQISSEVPQNLSASRPQDRQFILSSKKLLLSDSGFYLCAWTQPDSYGYTFGSGTRLTVV.

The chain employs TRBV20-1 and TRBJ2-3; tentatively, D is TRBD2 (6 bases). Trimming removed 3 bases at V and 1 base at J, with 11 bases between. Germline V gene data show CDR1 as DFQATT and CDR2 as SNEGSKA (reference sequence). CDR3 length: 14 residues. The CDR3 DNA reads TGCAGTGCTAGGGGGACTGCCGGCACAGATACGCAGTATTTT. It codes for CSARGTAGTDTQYF.

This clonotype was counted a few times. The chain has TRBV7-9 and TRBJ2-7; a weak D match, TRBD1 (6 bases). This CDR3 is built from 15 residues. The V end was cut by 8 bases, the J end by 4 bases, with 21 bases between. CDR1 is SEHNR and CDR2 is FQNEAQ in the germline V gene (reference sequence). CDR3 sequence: CASYPLQGRSYEQYF. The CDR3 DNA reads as TGTGCCAGCTACCCCTTACAGGGCCGATCTTACGAGCAGTACTTC.

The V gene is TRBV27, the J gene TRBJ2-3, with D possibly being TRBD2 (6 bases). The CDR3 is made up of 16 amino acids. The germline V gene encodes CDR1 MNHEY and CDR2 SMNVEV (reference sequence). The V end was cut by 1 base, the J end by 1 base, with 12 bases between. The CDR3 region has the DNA TGTGCCAGCAGTTTATTCGGCGCTAGCGGCACAGATACGCAGTATTTT. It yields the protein CASSLFGASGTDTQYF.

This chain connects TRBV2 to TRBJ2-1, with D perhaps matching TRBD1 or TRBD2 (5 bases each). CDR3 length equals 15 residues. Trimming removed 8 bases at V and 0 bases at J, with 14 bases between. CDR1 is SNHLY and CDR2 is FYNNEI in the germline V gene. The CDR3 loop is CASSPGTISYNEQFF. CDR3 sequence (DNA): TGTGCCAGCTCCCCCGGGACCATCTCCTACAATGAGCAGTTCTTC.

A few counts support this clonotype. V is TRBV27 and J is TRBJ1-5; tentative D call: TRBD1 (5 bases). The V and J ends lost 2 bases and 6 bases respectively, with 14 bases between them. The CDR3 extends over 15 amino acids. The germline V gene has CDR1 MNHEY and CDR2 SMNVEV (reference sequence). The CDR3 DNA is TGTGCCAGCAGTTTAAATACAGGTTCGGGTCAGCCCCAGCATTTT. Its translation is CASSLNTGSGQPQHF.

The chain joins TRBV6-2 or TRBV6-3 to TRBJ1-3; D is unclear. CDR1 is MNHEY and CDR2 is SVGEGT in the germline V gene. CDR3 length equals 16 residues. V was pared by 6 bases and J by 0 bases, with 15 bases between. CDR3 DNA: TGTGCCAGCAGACCTTCCGGGTCCCACTCTGGAAACACCATATATTTT. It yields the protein CASRPSGSHSGNTIYF.

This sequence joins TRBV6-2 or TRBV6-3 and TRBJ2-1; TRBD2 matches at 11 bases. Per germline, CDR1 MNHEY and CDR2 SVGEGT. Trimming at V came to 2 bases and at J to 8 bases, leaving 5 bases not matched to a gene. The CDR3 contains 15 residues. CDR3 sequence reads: CASSYVSGRVYEQFF. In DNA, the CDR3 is TGTGCCAGCAGTTACGTTAGCGGGAGGGTCTATGAGCAGTTCTTC.

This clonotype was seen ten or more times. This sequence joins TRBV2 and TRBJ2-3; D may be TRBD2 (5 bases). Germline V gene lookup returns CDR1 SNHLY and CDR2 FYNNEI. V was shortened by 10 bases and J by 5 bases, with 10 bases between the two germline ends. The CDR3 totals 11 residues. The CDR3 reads CATSRGDTQYF. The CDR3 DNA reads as TGTGCCACCTCCCGGGGAGATACGCAGTATTTT.

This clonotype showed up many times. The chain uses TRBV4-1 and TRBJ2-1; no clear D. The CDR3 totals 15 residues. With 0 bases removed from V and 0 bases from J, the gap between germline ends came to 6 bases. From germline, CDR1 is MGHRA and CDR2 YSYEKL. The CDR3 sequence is CASSQDLSSYNEQFF. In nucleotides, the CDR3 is TGCGCCAGCAGCCAAGACTTAAGCTCCTACAATGAGCAGTTCTTC.